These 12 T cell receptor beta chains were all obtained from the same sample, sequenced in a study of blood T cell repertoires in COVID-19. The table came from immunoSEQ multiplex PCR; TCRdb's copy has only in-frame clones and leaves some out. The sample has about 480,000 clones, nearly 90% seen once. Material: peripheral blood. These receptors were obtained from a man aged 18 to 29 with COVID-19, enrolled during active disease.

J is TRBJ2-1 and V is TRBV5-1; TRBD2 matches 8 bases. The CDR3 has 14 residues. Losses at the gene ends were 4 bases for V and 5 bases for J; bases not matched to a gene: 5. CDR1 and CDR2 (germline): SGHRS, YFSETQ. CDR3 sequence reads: CASSDERGNNEQFF. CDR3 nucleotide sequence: TGCGCCAGCAGCGATGAGCGGGGGAACAATGAGCAGTTCTTC.

CDR3 protein: CASRQGQEYGYTF. The CDR3 DNA sequence: TGTGCCAGCAGACAAGGACAGGAGTATGGCTACACCTTC. J is TRBJ1-2 and V is TRBV28; the match to TRBD1 covers 7 bases. This CDR3 is built from 13 residues. Trimming removed 6 bases from V and 5 bases from J; junction bases left unmatched: 6. Germline values: CDR1 MDHEN, CDR2 SYDVKM.

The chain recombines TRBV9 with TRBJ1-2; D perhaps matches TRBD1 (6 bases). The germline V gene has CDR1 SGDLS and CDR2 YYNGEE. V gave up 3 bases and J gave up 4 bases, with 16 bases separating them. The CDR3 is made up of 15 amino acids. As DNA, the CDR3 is TGTGCCAGCAGCGCCGGGCGATTGACAGGCTATGGCTACACCTTC. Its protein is CASSAGRLTGYGYTF.

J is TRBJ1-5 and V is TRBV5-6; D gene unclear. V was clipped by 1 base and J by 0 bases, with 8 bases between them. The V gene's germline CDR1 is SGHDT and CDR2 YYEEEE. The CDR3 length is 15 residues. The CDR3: CASSLWQYSNQPQHF. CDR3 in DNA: TGTGCCAGCAGCTTGTGGCAGTATAGCAATCAGCCCCAGCATTTT. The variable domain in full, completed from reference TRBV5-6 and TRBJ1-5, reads DAGVTQSPTHLIKTRGQQVTLRCSPKSGHDTVSWYQQALGQGPQFIFQYYEEEERQRGNFPDRFSGHQFPNYSSELNVNALLLGDSALYLCASSLWQYSNQPQHFGDGTRLSIL.

CDR3 DNA: TGTGCCACCAGTGATTCCCACATGACTAGCGGGAGTTACGAGCAGTACTTC. Translation: CATSDSHMTSGSYEQYF. This chain joins TRBV24-1 and TRBJ2-7; 12 nucleotides line up with TRBD2. Germline V gene lookup returns CDR1 KGHDR and CDR2 SFDVKD. The CDR3 covers 17 residues. V gave up 2 bases and J gave up 4 bases; unmatched junction bases: 8.

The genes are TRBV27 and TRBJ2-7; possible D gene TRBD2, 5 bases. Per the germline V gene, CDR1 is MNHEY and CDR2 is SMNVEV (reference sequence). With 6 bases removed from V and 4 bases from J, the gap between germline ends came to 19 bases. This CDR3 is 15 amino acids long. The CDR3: CASSPIRDTFYEQYF. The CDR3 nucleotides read TGTGCCAGCAGCCCGATCCGGGATACTTTTTACGAGCAGTACTTC.

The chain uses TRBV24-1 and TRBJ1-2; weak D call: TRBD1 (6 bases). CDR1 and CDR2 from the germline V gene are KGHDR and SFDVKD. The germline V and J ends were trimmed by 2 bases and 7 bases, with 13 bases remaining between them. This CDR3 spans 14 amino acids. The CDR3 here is CATSDSNTGTGYTF. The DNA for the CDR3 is TGTGCCACCAGTGATTCGAATACAGGGACTGGCTACACCTTC.

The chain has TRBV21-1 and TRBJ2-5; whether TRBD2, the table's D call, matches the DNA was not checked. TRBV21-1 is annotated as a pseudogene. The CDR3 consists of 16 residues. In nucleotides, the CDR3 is TGTGCCAGCAGCAAAGTTAGCGGGAGCCTCCAAGAGACCCAGTACTTC. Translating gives CASSKVSGSLQETQYF.

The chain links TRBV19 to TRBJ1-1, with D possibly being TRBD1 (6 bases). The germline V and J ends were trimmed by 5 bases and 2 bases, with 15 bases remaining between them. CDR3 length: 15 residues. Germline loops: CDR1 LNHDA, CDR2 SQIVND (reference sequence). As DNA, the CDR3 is TGTGCCAGTAGTGACCCCGGGACACTTAACACTGAAGCTTTCTTT. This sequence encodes CASSDPGTLNTEAFF.

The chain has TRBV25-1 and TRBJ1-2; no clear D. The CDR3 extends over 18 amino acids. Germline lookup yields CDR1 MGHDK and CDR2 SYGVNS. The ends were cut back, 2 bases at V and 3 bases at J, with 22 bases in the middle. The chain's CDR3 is CASSEGGVAAIGYYGYTF. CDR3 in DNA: TGTGCCAGCAGTGAAGGCGGGGTGGCCGCAATTGGGTACTATGGCTACACCTTC.

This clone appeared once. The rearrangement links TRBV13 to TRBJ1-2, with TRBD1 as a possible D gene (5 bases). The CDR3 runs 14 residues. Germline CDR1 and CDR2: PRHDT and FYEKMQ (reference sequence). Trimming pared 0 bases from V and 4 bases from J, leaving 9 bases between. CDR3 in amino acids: CASSLGSGGYGYTF. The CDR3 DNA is TGTGCCAGCAGCTTAGGGTCGGGGGGCTATGGCTACACCTTC. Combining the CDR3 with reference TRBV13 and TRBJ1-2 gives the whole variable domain AAGVIQSPRHLIKEKRETATLKCYPIPRHDTVYWYQQGPGQDPQFLISFYEKMQSDKGSIPDRFSAQQFSDYHSELNMSSLELGDSALYFCASSLGSGGYGYTFGSGTRLTVV.

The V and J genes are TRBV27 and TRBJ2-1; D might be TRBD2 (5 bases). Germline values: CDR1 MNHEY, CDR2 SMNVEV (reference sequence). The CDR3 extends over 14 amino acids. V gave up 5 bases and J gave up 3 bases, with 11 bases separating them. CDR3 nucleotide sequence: TGTGCCAGCAGTCTAGGGAGAAACTACAATGAGCAGTTCTTC. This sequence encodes CASSLGRNYNEQFF.